The present TCR beta chain was sequenced within a study of blood T cell repertoires in COVID-19. Turning to the study itself: The United States, Italy and Spain were the sources of the acute and convalescent COVID-19 samples. PBMCs, B-cell-depleted T cells, or T cells were the source of the cDNA or gDNA that made up the material.

Looked up from germline, CDR1 is ENHRY and CDR2 is SYGVKD. This CDR3 contains 15 residues. V shed 4 bases and J shed 3 bases, with 10 bases lying between them. Self-reported history from a screening survey and questionnaire set each donor's cohort. Recovered Cohort 3 donors showed two negative PCRs, clearance, or symptom resolution. Data came from immunoSEQ multiplex PCR; TCRdb stores just in-frame clones and leaves some out. Of 300,000 or so clones in the sample, about 90% were seen once. The sequencing input was PBMCs or T cells enriched from blood (not recorded which). The chain uses TRBV10-3 and TRBJ1-6; TRBD1 is a possible D gene (6 bases). The clonotype comes from a woman younger than 45 who had recovered from COVID-19. CDR3 sequence (DNA): TGTGCCATCAGTGGGGACACCGACTATAATTCACCCCTCCACTTT. This codes for CAISGDTDYNSPLHF.